This TCR beta chain was retrieved from a study of T cell repertoires in ileal Crohn's disease. Study background: About 37% were active smokers at surgery; median disease duration was around 8 years. General study findings and limits: Clonality above 26.8% at surgery always came with endoscopic recurrence.

This clone appeared a single time. Its matching antigen is unknown. Measured with immunoSEQ multiplex PCR; TCRdb has only the in-frame clones, and not every one. This sample has some 6,200 clones, with approximately 87% found just once. Lamina propria lymphocytes from surgical specimens were isolated on a density gradient before sorting. The sequencing sample was made of CD4+ T cells from ileum. This TCR was recovered from an adult with Crohn's disease. Some clones in this sample may be carry-over from other donors' samples.

For the CDR3, the DNA is TGCGCCAGCAGAGCGGGAGGGCCAGTGTCGGAGACCCAGTACTTC. Its translation is CASRAGGPVSETQYF. This sequence joins TRBV5-1 and TRBJ2-5; 10 bases are shared with TRBD2. V lost 5 bases to trimming and J lost 5 bases; unmatched junction nucleotides: 9. This CDR3 has 15 residues. Germline lookup yields CDR1 SGHRS and CDR2 YFSETQ.